This T cell receptor (beta chain) comes out of a study of OX40 agonist ivuxolimab in advanced cancers. Data came from immunoSEQ multiplex PCR; TCRdb stores just in-frame clones and leaves some out. This table has more than 30,000 clones, approximately 89% appearing once. Germline values: CDR1 LNHDA, CDR2 SQIVND (reference sequence). The CDR3 sequence is 15 residues long. The ends lost 1 base at V and 5 bases at J; junction bases unmatched: 4. This specimen was CD4+ or CD8+ T cells sorted from blood, taken in a trial of the OX40 agonist ivuxolimab. This chain uses TRBV19 with TRBJ1-5; 8 bases are a match to TRBD1. The sequence came from an adult with an advanced solid tumor such as melanoma, head and neck, liver or kidney cancer. CDR3 sequence: CASSIGTGIHQPQHF. In DNA, the CDR3 is TGTGCCAGTAGTATAGGGACAGGGATCCATCAGCCCCAGCATTTT.